These T cell receptor beta chains were read from a single sample in a study of blood T cell repertoires in COVID-19. Sequencing used immunoSEQ multiplex PCR; TCRdb keeps in-frame clones, though not all of them. The sample holds some 90,000 clones, 75% to 90% seen once. Sequencing input: peripheral blood. Receptors originate from an elderly woman with acute or convalescent COVID-19. The CDR3 runs from the conserved cysteine through the conserved F or W. D genes are given only for firm matches. Expanded clones get a size class; other rows say once, few or many, or leave the size out.

>TRBD1|TRBV7-8|TRBJ1-6|.
TGTGCCAGCAGCCCCATGGGATGGGACAGGGTTAAGAGATCACCCCTCCACTTT
CASSPMGWDRVKRSPLHF
>.|TRBV3-1/TRBV3-2|TRBJ2-5|.
TGTGCCAGCAGCCAATTCAGCGGAAGCCAGCAAGAGACCCAGTACTTC
CASSQFSGSQQETQYF
>.|TRBV6-6|TRBJ2-1|.
TGTGCCAGCAGCCGACAGGGTGGCGGGGCGATCTACAATGAGCAGTTCTTC
CASSRQGGGAIYNEQFF
>.|TRBV5-1|TRBJ1-4|once
TGCGCCAGCAGCGCGGACAGACCCTCTAATGAAAAACTGTTTTTT
CASSADRPSNEKLFF
>.|TRBV19|TRBJ1-5|.
TGTGCCAGTAGTATCGTCTGGGGAGGTAATCAGCCCCAGCATTTT
CASSIVWGGNQPQHF
>TRBD2|TRBV29-1|TRBJ2-2|.
TGCAGCGTTGCCCCACGACAGGGTCGCCTTTCCGGGACTAGCCCCGGGGAGCTGTTTTTT
CSVAPRQGRLSGTSPGELFF
>TRBD1|TRBV28|TRBJ2-7|.
TGTGCCAGCAGTCCCCCCGATGTTGGACAGGGGGTAAGTTACGAGCAGTACTTC
CASSPPDVGQGVSYEQYF
>TRBD1|TRBV11-2|TRBJ2-7|once
TGTGCCAGCAGCTTAGGACAGGGGCTAACCACTTCCTTC
CASSLGQGLTTSF
>TRBD2|TRBV5-4|TRBJ2-3|.
TGTGCCAGCAGCTCCGGGACTAGCGGTGGTACAGATACGCAGTATTTT
CASSSGTSGGTDTQYF
>.|TRBV5-6|TRBJ2-7|.
TGTGCCAGCAGCTTGGTGCGGGGTTACGAGCAGTACTTC
CASSLVRGYEQYF
>TRBD2|TRBV7-6|TRBJ2-2|once
TGTGCCAGCAGCTTAGTAACAGCGGGGGGTACCGGGGAGCTGTTTTTT
CASSLVTAGGTGELFF
>TRBD1|TRBV20-1|TRBJ2-1|few
TGCAGTGCTAGTGACTCCGGGACAGGGGGCTTCAATGAGCAGTTCTTC
CSASDSGTGGFNEQFF
>.|TRBV5-1|TRBJ1-6|.
TGCGCCAGCAGCCCGGGCCTTTCGAGGGGCGGGGATAATTCACCCCTCCACTTT
CASSPGLSRGGDNSPLHF
>TRBD2|TRBV7-9|TRBJ2-1|.
TGTGCCAGCAGCCCCCGCCAGCGGGAGTACAATGAGCAGTTCTTC
CASSPRQREYNEQFF
>.|TRBV4-1|TRBJ2-3|.
TGCGCCAGCAGCCAACCCAGCAGGGGCTGGGATACGCAGTATTTT
CASSQPSRGWDTQYF
>.|TRBV7-9|TRBJ1-2|.
TGTGCCAGCAGCTCCGGTAGGGGGGGCCCGCTTAACTATGGCTACACCTTC
CASSSGRGGPLNYGYTF
>.|TRBV7-6|TRBJ1-3|.
TGTGCCAGCCGGGGAGGAAACACCATATATTTT
CASRGGNTIYF
>.|TRBV3-1/TRBV3-2|TRBJ1-6|.
TGTGCCAGCAGCCAAGAAGGAGGCAACGGGATCTATAATTCACCCCTCCACTTT
CASSQEGGNGIYNSPLHF
>TRBD1|TRBV11-3|TRBJ1-1|.
TGTGCCAGCAGCCTCCGGGACAGCGTCACTGAAGCTTTCTTT
CASSLRDSVTEAFF
>TRBD2|TRBV2|TRBJ2-1|.
TGTGCCAGCAGGGTACAAGCGGGGGGTTCAGGTGAGCAGTTCTTC
CASRVQAGGSGEQFF
>.|TRBV11-3|TRBJ1-1|.
TGTGCCAGCAGCTTAGTGATGAGCACTGAAGCTTTCTTT
CASSLVMSTEAFF
>TRBD1|TRBV27|TRBJ1-2|.
TGTGCCAGCAGTTCCTTCGGACAGGGGGTTGGGGGCTACACCTTC
CASSSFGQGVGGYTF
>TRBD2|TRBV19|TRBJ2-1|.
TGTGCCACCACCCGCGGTGGAGCGGGGGAGCAGTTCTTC
CATTRGGAGEQFF
>TRBD2|TRBV3-1/TRBV3-2|TRBJ2-3|.
TGTGCCAGCAGGTCCGGGACTAGCGGAACAGATACGCAGTATTTT
CASRSGTSGTDTQYF
>TRBD2|TRBV6-1|TRBJ2-7|.
TGTGCCAGCAGTGAAGTGTGGCTAGCGGTCTCCTACGAGCAGTACTTC
CASSEVWLAVSYEQYF